Included here is one TCR beta chain sequence, with context. The data were taken from a study of blood T cell repertoires in COVID-19. Study-level information: Acute and convalescent COVID-19 samples came from the United States, Italy and Spain.

Measured with immunoSEQ multiplex PCR; TCRdb has only the in-frame clones, and not every one. The sample shows about 430,000 clones, 88% of them seen only once. Germline lookup yields CDR1 MNHNY and CDR2 SVGAGI (reference sequence). CDR3 length: 15 amino acids. J lost 8 bases, V lost 4 bases, and 7 bases had no gene match. In assigning cohorts, the study relied on participant-reported clinical history. The rearrangement uses TRBV6-6 and TRBJ1-6, with TRBD1 matching over 8 bases. The TCR comes from a woman under 40 with acute COVID-19. The specimen sequenced was PBMCs or T cells enriched from blood (not recorded which). The CDR3 bases are TGTGCCAGCAGTTCTCAGGGGGCCAGACATTCACCCCTCCACTTT. It codes for CASSSQGARHSPLHF.